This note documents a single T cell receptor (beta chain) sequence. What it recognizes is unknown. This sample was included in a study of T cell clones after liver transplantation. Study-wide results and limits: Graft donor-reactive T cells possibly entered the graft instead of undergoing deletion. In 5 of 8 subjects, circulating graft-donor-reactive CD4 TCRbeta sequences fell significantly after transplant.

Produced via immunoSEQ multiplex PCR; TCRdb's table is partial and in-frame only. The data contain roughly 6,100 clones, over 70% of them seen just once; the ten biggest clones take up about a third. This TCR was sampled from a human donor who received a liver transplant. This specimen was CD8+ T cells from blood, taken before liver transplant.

CDR3 amino acids: CASRSGGGHTDTQYF. The DNA of the CDR3 is TGTGCCAGCAGAAGCGGGGGGGGGCACACAGATACGCAGTATTTT. The chain links TRBV9 to TRBJ2-3; the match to TRBD2 covers 10 bases. Per the germline V gene, CDR1 is SGDLS and CDR2 is YYNGEE. This CDR3 spans 15 amino acids. V was pared by 5 bases and J by 2 bases, with 5 bases of the junction left unmatched.